Shown below are 19 T cell receptor beta chains from a single sample sequenced in a study of blood T cell repertoires in COVID-19. Using immunoSEQ multiplex PCR, the repertoire was profiled, and TCRdb retains in-frame clones only, with some absent. Here the sample spans under 100,000 clones, roughly four fifths being singletons. Sample: peripheral blood. The receptors here all came from a human donor in a cohort sampled during active COVID-19.

The sample holds a few counts of this clone. This chain links TRBV5-4 with TRBJ1-1, with a possible D match to TRBD1 (6 bases). Germline CDR1 reads SGHNT; CDR2 reads YYREEE (reference sequence). Trimming shortened V by 2 bases and J by 3 bases, and 14 bases separated the two germline ends. The CDR3 spans 15 residues. CDR3 amino acids: CASSFGGQGHTEAFF. CDR3 bases: TGTGCCAGCAGCTTTGGGGGCCAGGGGCACACTGAAGCTTTCTTT.

This clone was counted only a few times. The rearrangement joins TRBV7-8 to TRBJ1-1; no clear D. The length of the CDR3 is 15 residues. The V end lost 5 bases, the J end lost 4 bases, and 17 bases lay between the germline ends. Germline assignment: CDR1 SGHVS and CDR2 FQNEAQ. CDR3 loop: CASSLTSTGATEAFF. For the CDR3, the DNA is TGTGCCAGCAGCCTAACCTCCACGGGTGCCACTGAAGCTTTCTTT.

The genes are TRBV14 and TRBJ2-5; 7 nucleotides agree with TRBD1. V shed 2 bases, J shed 9 bases, and the junction held 6 bases outside the gene matches. The V gene's germline CDR1 is SGHDN and CDR2 FVKESK. The CDR3 extends over 13 amino acids. CDR3 nucleotide sequence: TGTGCCAGCAGCCAATTGCAGGGGGATGCCCAGTACTTC. Its translation is CASSQLQGDAQYF.

The rearrangement links TRBV29-1 to TRBJ2-7, with 7 bases that match TRBD1. The CDR3 is made up of 18 amino acids. The V gene's germline CDR1 is SQVTM and CDR2 ANQGSEA. Trimming cost V 6 bases and J 2 bases; bases outside gene matches: 22. The CDR3 region has the DNA TGCAGCGTGATAGCCAGCTCGCGACAAAGGGGGCGGACCTACGAGCAGTACTTC. This translates into CSVIASSRQRGRTYEQYF.

The table lists this clone with a count of one. The gene calls are TRBV7-9 and TRBJ2-3; 9 positions agree with TRBD1. V gave up 1 base and J gave up 1 base; unmatched junction bases: 6. The CDR3 extends over 17 amino acids. CDR1 is SEHNR and CDR2 is FQNEAQ in the germline V gene (reference sequence). The CDR3 here is CASSLDYWTGGTDTQYF. The DNA of the CDR3 is TGTGCCAGCAGCTTAGATTACTGGACAGGGGGCACAGATACGCAGTATTTT.

The chain is built from TRBV7-2 and TRBJ1-2; 7 bases agree with TRBD1. The germline V gene encodes CDR1 SGHTA and CDR2 FQGNSA. The CDR3 sequence is 15 residues long. The V gene end was trimmed by 5 bases and the J gene end by 4 bases; junction bases not matched to a gene: 10. The CDR3 spells CASSRVPPGGYGYTF. The CDR3 coding sequence is TGTGCCAGCAGCCGTGTCCCCCCAGGGGGCTATGGCTACACCTTC.

The J gene is TRBJ2-7, the V gene TRBV18; D might be TRBD1 (5 bases). Germline CDR1 is KGHSH and CDR2 is LQKENI. The ends were cut back, 2 bases at V and 6 bases at J, with 17 bases in the middle. CDR3 length: 15 amino acids. The CDR3 spells CASSPSDRAVIEQYF. The CDR3, as DNA: TGTGCCAGCTCACCAAGCGACAGAGCCGTAATCGAGCAGTACTTC.

In its sample, this clone was seen once. The chain joins TRBV9 to TRBJ2-3, with D possibly being TRBD1 (6 bases). CDR1 and CDR2 from the germline V gene are SGDLS and YYNGEE. Trimming took off 7 bases at V and 4 bases at J, with 16 bases between the two ends. The CDR3 is 14 amino acids. The CDR3 DNA follows: TGTGCCAGCGGGACCCTTGCAGGGGCAGATACGCAGTATTTT. Amino acids: CASGTLAGADTQYF.

The chain has TRBV6-6 and TRBJ1-1; TRBD1 agrees at 8 bases. Trimming took 8 bases from V and 4 from J; bases not matched to a gene: 3. Germline CDR1 MNHNY, CDR2 SVGAGI (reference sequence). The CDR3 has 12 residues. In DNA, the CDR3 is TGTGCCAGCGCAACAGGGGGCACTGAAGCTTTCTTT. This encodes CASATGGTEAFF.

The CDR3, as DNA: TGTGCCAGCAGATACCAGAACACTGAAGCTTTCTTT. Translated, it gives CASRYQNTEAFF. The gene calls are TRBV6-5 and TRBJ1-1, with D unclear. The germline gives CDR1 MNHEY, CDR2 SVGAGI. The CDR3 length is 12 residues. Trimming stripped 6 bases from V and 1 base from J, with 6 bases between.

The chain uses TRBV6-2 or TRBV6-3 and TRBJ2-7; D is undetermined. In germline, CDR1 is MNHEY, CDR2 SVGEGT. With 6 bases removed from V and 0 bases from J, the gap between germline ends came to 21 bases. This CDR3 contains 17 residues. CDR3 protein: CASSLIKRSVSSYEQYF. CDR3 in DNA: TGTGCCAGCAGCCTCATTAAGAGGTCCGTGAGCTCCTACGAGCAGTACTTC.

The rearrangement joins TRBV5-1 to TRBJ1-3; D unresolved. The CDR3 has 16 amino acids. Germline V gives CDR1 SGHRS, CDR2 YFSETQ. Trimming pared 0 bases from V and 0 bases from J, leaving 10 bases between. CDR3 in amino acids: CASSLAGRNSGNTIYF. In DNA, the CDR3 is TGCGCCAGCAGCTTGGCTGGCAGGAACTCTGGAAACACCATATATTTT.

The gene calls are TRBV5-1 and TRBJ2-1, with D perhaps TRBD1 (5 bases). Deletions cut 6 bases from V and 3 bases from J, with 7 bases between. CDR3 length equals 12 residues. Per germline, CDR1 SGHRS and CDR2 YFSETQ. This CDR3 is CASNQGYNEQFF. The CDR3 region has the DNA TGCGCCAGCAACCAGGGCTACAATGAGCAGTTCTTC.

The chain employs TRBV28 and TRBJ1-5; 8 bases align to TRBD1. In germline, CDR1 is MDHEN, CDR2 SYDVKM. Trimming took 7 bases from V and 5 from J; bases not matched to a gene: 10. CDR3 length equals 15 residues. CDR3 region: CASTIGQGRYQPQHF. CDR3 nucleotide sequence: TGTGCCAGCACTATCGGACAGGGCAGGTATCAGCCCCAGCATTTT.

The rearrangement joins TRBV13 to TRBJ2-2; D may be TRBD2 (6 bases). The CDR3 has 16 residues. Germline values: CDR1 PRHDT, CDR2 FYEKMQ (reference sequence). V was trimmed by 5 bases and J by 1 base, leaving 14 bases between them. This CDR3 is CASSTRGLMNTGELFF. The CDR3 DNA reads TGTGCCAGCAGCACGCGGGGACTGATGAACACCGGGGAGCTGTTTTTT.

The sample holds one count of this clone. The chain recombines TRBV19 with TRBJ1-5; a possible D gene is TRBD1 (5 bases). The ends were cut back, 6 bases at V and 7 bases at J, with 13 bases in the middle. The CDR3 has 13 residues. CDR1 and CDR2 (germline): LNHDA, SQIVND (reference sequence). DNA of the CDR3: TGTGCCAGTAGACCGGGTCGGGGGCAGCCCCAGCATTTT. The encoded protein is CASRPGRGQPQHF. Using reference TRBV19 and TRBJ1-5 for the parts outside the CDR3, the full variable domain is DGGITQSPKYLFRKEGQNVTLSCEQNLNHDAMYWYRQDPGQGLRLIYYSQIVNDFQKGDIAEGYSVSREKKESFPLTVTSAQKNPTAFYLCASRPGRGQPQHFGDGTRLSIL.

This chain connects TRBV6-5 to TRBJ1-2, with TRBD1 identical over 11 bases. Losses at the gene ends were 10 bases for V and 3 bases for J; bases not matched to a gene: 4. The CDR3 totals 13 residues. Germline V gene sequence: CDR1 MNHEY, CDR2 SVGAGI. The chain's CDR3 is CAIGQGAYYGYTF. The CDR3 nucleotides read TGTGCCATAGGACAGGGGGCCTACTATGGCTACACCTTC.

The chain couples TRBV4-3 to TRBJ2-2, with 8 bases fitting TRBD2. This CDR3 is built from 19 residues. V was pared by 0 bases and J by 0 bases, with 9 bases of the junction left unmatched. CDR1 is LGHNA and CDR2 is YSLEER in the germline V gene. The CDR3 coding sequence is TGCGCCAGCAGCCAAGATTTCGCTAGCGGGTCAACGAACACCGGGGAGCTGTTTTTT. Amino acids: CASSQDFASGSTNTGELFF.

The chain uses TRBV7-8 and TRBJ2-7, with D possibly matching TRBD2 (6 bases). Per germline, CDR1 SGHVS and CDR2 FQNEAQ. This CDR3 has 13 amino acids. Trimming removed 5 bases at V and 2 bases at J, with 10 bases between. CDR3 loop: CASSQTGAYEQYF. CDR3 DNA sequence: TGTGCCAGCAGCCAAACGGGGGCCTACGAGCAGTACTTC.